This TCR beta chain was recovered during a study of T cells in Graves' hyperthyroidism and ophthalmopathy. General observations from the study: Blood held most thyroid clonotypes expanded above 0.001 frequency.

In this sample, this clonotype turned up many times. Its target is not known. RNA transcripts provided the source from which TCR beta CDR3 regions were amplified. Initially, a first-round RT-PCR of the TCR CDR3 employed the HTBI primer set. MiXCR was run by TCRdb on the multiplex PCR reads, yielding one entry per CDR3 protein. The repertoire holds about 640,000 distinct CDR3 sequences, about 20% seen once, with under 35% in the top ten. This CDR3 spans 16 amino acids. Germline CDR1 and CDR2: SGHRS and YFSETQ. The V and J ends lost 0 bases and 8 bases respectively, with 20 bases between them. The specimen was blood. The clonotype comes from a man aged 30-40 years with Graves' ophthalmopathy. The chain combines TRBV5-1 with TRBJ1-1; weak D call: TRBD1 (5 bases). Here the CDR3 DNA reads TGCGCCAGCAGCTTGGCTGCGGGACCGATCGCACCGGAAGCTTTCTTT. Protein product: CASSLAAGPIAPEAFF.